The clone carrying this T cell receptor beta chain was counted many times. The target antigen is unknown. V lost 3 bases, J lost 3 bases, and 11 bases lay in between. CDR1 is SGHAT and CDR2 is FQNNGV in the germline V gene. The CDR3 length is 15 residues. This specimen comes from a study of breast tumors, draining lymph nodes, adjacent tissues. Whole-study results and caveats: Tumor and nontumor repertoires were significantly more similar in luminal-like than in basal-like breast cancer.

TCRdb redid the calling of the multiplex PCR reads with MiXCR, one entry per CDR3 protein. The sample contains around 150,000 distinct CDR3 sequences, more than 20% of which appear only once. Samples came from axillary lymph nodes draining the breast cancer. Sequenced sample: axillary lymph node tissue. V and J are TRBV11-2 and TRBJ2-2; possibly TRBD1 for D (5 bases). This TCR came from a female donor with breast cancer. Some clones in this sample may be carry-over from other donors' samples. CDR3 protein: CASSFPGRDTGELFF. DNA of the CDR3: TGTGCCAGCAGCTTCCCAGGGCGAGACACCGGGGAGCTGTTTTTT.